The 31 T cell receptor beta chains reported below all come from one sample, sequenced in a study of glioma-infiltrating T cells after dendritic cell vaccination. TCRdb's copy holds only in-frame clones and misses some; the assay was immunoSEQ multiplex PCR. This sample has about 100,000 clones, with around three quarters found just once. Here the sequenced sample was blood, taken before dendritic cell vaccination. Source of these receptors: a human donor with glioblastoma.

The rearrangement joins TRBV5-4 to TRBJ1-3; TRBD1 aligns across 8 bases. Germline trimming cut 4 bases from V and 7 bases from J; bases unmatched to any gene: 7. The CDR3 length is 14 residues. CDR1 is SGHNT, CDR2 YYREEE, per germline (reference sequence). The CDR3 sequence: CASSLGQGRNTIYF. The CDR3 DNA reads TGTGCCAGCAGCCTAGGACAGGGTCGGAACACCATATATTTT.

This clone has more than one count but fewer than ten. Here the CDR3 reads CASSQLAGMTYEQYF. The CDR3 DNA reads TGTGCCAGTAGTCAACTAGCGGGGATGACCTACGAGCAGTACTTC. This chain joins TRBV19 and TRBJ2-7, with TRBD2 identical over 10 bases. V was clipped by 5 bases and J by 2 bases; unmatched bases: 6. This CDR3 region has 15 residues. Germline lookup yields CDR1 LNHDA and CDR2 SQIVND (reference sequence). Looking up the rest from reference TRBV19 and TRBJ2-7 gives the full variable domain: DGGITQSPKYLFRKEGQNVTLSCEQNLNHDAMYWYRQDPGQGLRLIYYSQIVNDFQKGDIAEGYSVSREKKESFPLTVTSAQKNPTAFYLCASSQLAGMTYEQYFGPGTRLTVT.

This rearrangement joins TRBV5-1 to TRBJ2-2; 10 nucleotides agree with TRBD2. The CDR3 is 17 residues long. Germline V CDR1 and CDR2: SGHRS, YFSETQ. V shed 4 bases and J 5 bases; nucleotides not matched to a gene: 11. CDR3 protein: CASSPPGLAGVTGELFF. The DNA for the CDR3 is TGCGCCAGCAGCCCGCCAGGGCTAGCGGGGGTTACCGGGGAGCTGTTTTTT.

J is TRBJ2-1 and V is TRBV5-1; TRBD2 is a possible D gene (6 bases). V was pared by 0 bases and J by 6 bases, with 16 bases between. The length of the CDR3 is 16 residues. Germline V gene data show CDR1 as SGHRS and CDR2 as YFSETQ. The CDR3 is CASSLVLGGLANEQFF. CDR3 DNA: TGCGCCAGCAGCTTGGTTCTCGGGGGATTGGCCAATGAGCAGTTCTTC.

The V gene is TRBV4-2, the J gene TRBJ1-1; D unclear. The CDR3 extends over 17 amino acids. From germline, CDR1 is LGHNA and CDR2 YNFKEQ. The germline V and J ends were trimmed by 0 bases and 0 bases, with 14 bases remaining between them. The CDR3 region is CASSQDFSGSVNTEAFF. The DNA for the CDR3 is TGTGCCAGCAGCCAAGATTTTTCAGGATCGGTGAACACTGAAGCTTTCTTT.

To note about this clone: The identical CDR3 is also encoded by other nucleotide sequences in the sample. The rearrangement uses TRBV7-9 and TRBJ1-1; D not resolved. The CDR3 sequence is 14 residues long. CDR1 is SEHNR, CDR2 FQNEAQ, per germline (reference sequence). Trimming pared 5 bases from V and 1 base from J, leaving 11 bases between. As DNA, the CDR3 is TGTGCCAGCAGCCCCCGCGGCGGGAACACTGAAGCTTTCTTT. Its protein is CASSPRGGNTEAFF.

A note on this clone: At one of its ends the junction is not consistent with the germline gene, which may arise from a read error. The V gene is TRBV9, the J gene TRBJ2-7; D possibly corresponds to TRBD1 (5 bases). The CDR3 runs to 11 residues. Germline CDR1 is SGDLS and CDR2 is YYNGEE. The CDR3 nucleotides read TGTGCCAGCAGCGTAGCCGAAGGGGTGGGCTTC. Protein sequence: CASSVAEGVGF.

DNA of the CDR3: TGTGCCAGCAGTGAAGCGCTCGGCGGGGGGATGGCTGGGGCCAACGTCCTGACTTTC. Amino acid sequence: CASSEALGGGMAGANVLTF. J is TRBJ2-6 and V is TRBV2, with 8 positions matching TRBD2. V dropped 0 bases and J dropped 2; count of bases not matched to a gene: 9. Per the germline V gene, CDR1 is SNHLY and CDR2 is FYNNEI. This CDR3 contains 19 residues.

The J gene is TRBJ2-3, the V gene TRBV7-6; D not resolved. Germline lookup yields CDR1 SGHVS and CDR2 FNYEAQ. This CDR3 has 16 residues. V was trimmed by 1 base and J by 6 bases, leaving 17 bases between them. This chain's CDR3 is CASSLVATVQPDTQYF. The CDR3 nucleotides are TGTGCCAGCAGCTTAGTTGCTACCGTTCAACCCGATACGCAGTATTTT. The variable domain in full, completed from reference TRBV7-6 and TRBJ2-3, reads GAGVSQSPRYKVTKRGQDVALRCDPISGHVSLYWYRQALGQGPEFLTYFNYEAQQDKSGLPNDRFSAERPEGSISTLTIQRTEQRDSAMYRCASSLVATVQPDTQYFGPGTRLTVL.

This clone was recorded at least ten times. The chain joins TRBV6-4 to TRBJ1-1; D remains ambiguous. The CDR3 length is 14 residues. Trimming took 3 bases from V and 0 from J, leaving 8 bases between them. From germline, CDR1 is MRHNA and CDR2 SNTAGT. The CDR3 DNA is TGTGCCAGCAGTGAAGGAGAGATGAACACTGAAGCTTTCTTT. This sequence encodes CASSEGEMNTEAFF.

The CDR3 DNA is TGCGCCAGCAGCTTGGCAGGCGCGCAGGGATACTACGAGCAGTACTTC. Its translation is CASSLAGAQGYYEQYF. The chain carries TRBV5-1 and TRBJ2-7; TRBD1 might be the D (5 bases). Germline CDR1 is SGHRS and CDR2 is YFSETQ. Trimming removed 0 bases from V and 3 bases from J, with 16 bases in between. CDR3 length: 16 amino acids. Supplemented by reference TRBV5-1 and TRBJ2-7, the full variable domain reads KAGVTQTPRYLIKTRGQQVTLSCSPISGHRSVSWYQQTPGQGLQFLFEYFSETQRNKGNFPGRFSGRQFSNSRSEMNVSTLELGDSALYLCASSLAGAQGYYEQYFGPGTRLTVT.

The chain couples TRBV30 to TRBJ2-2, with D possibly TRBD2 on 6 matching bases. V was cut by 4 bases and J by 6 bases, with 12 bases left in between. The CDR3 runs to 13 residues. Germline V gene lookup returns CDR1 GTSNPN and CDR2 SVGIG (reference sequence). DNA of the CDR3: TGTGCCTGGACTATAGCGGTTCCCGGGGAGCTGTTTTTT. This encodes CAWTIAVPGELFF.

J is TRBJ2-1 and V is TRBV9; 11 bases are a match to TRBD2. The CDR3 runs to 15 residues. The V and J ends lost 4 bases and 5 bases, in that order; junction bases with no gene match: 5. The germline V gene encodes CDR1 SGDLS and CDR2 YYNGEE. CDR3 residues: CASSLGTSGNNEQFF. As DNA, the CDR3 is TGTGCCAGCAGCCTCGGGACTAGCGGAAACAATGAGCAGTTCTTC.

The rearrangement links TRBV5-1 to TRBJ2-7, with D possibly being TRBD1 (6 bases). CDR1 and CDR2 from the germline V gene are SGHRS and YFSETQ. V shed 0 bases and J shed 5 bases, with 18 bases lying between them. This CDR3 has 16 amino acids. CDR3 sequence: CASSLVGGEEWDEQYF. The CDR3 DNA reads as TGCGCCAGCAGCTTGGTAGGGGGAGAGGAGTGGGACGAGCAGTACTTC.

The rearrangement joins TRBV9 to TRBJ2-3, with 11 bases matching TRBD2. CDR3 length equals 19 residues. V gave up 0 bases and J gave up 6 bases; unmatched junction bases: 15. Germline assignment: CDR1 SGDLS and CDR2 YYNGEE. CDR3: CASSVDGLAGGLMPDTQYF. DNA of the CDR3: TGTGCCAGCAGCGTAGATGGTCTAGCGGGAGGACTTATGCCCGATACGCAGTATTTT.

The genes are TRBV5-4 and TRBJ2-5, with no clear D. Per germline, CDR1 SGHNT and CDR2 YYREEE (reference sequence). Deletions cut 1 base from V and 5 bases from J, with 6 bases between. The CDR3 consists of 12 residues. The CDR3 sequence is CASSLYPETQYF. The CDR3 region has the DNA TGTGCCAGCAGCTTGTATCCGGAGACCCAGTACTTC.

The genes are TRBV19 and TRBJ1-3; D is possibly TRBD1 (5 bases). Between the trimmed V and J ends, which lost 7 bases and 0 bases, there was a span of 22 bases. The CDR3 is 18 amino acids. CDR1 and CDR2 from the germline V gene are LNHDA and SQIVND (reference sequence). DNA for the CDR3: TGTGCCAGTAACCTAGCCGGGACTGACTTTTCCTCTGGAAACACCATATATTTT. Its translation: CASNLAGTDFSSGNTIYF.

The rearrangement uses TRBV5-5 and TRBJ1-1; the match to TRBD1 covers 8 bases. V shed 2 bases and J 11 bases; nucleotides not matched to a gene: 8. The length of the CDR3 is 13 residues. Germline V gene data show CDR1 as SGHKS and CDR2 as YYEKEE (reference sequence). In DNA, the CDR3 is TGTGCCAGCAGCTTCGGGACAGGAAGTAATGCTTTCTTT. This codes for CASSFGTGSNAFF.

The rearrangement uses TRBV4-1 and TRBJ2-1; 8 bases are shared with TRBD2. The CDR3 spans 15 residues. Unmatched junction bases numbered 8, after V lost 3 bases and J lost 7 bases. Germline CDR1 and CDR2: MGHRA and YSYEKL. Here the CDR3 DNA reads TGCGCCAGCAGCCATCCCGGGGGGGGCAGTAATGAGCAGTTCTTC. This codes for CASSHPGGGSNEQFF.

The chain combines TRBV5-1 with TRBJ2-5; 9 bases line up with TRBD2. From germline, CDR1 is SGHRS and CDR2 YFSETQ. This CDR3 is built from 16 residues. Trimming cost V 3 bases and J 1 base; bases outside gene matches: 7. CDR3 DNA: TGCGCCAGCAGCTCGACCTGGACTAGCGTCCAAGAGACCCAGTACTTC. As protein: CASSSTWTSVQETQYF.

The chain links TRBV6-6 to TRBJ2-2; tentatively, D is TRBD2 (6 bases). V lost 7 bases and J lost 0, with 12 bases in between. The CDR3 loop spans 15 amino acids. CDR1 is MNHNY, CDR2 SVGAGI, per germline (reference sequence). The CDR3: CASTLGGANTGELFF. As DNA, the CDR3 is TGTGCCAGCACCCTTGGCGGGGCGAACACCGGGGAGCTGTTTTTT.

The chain couples TRBV2 to TRBJ2-5; D is perhaps TRBD1 (6 bases). The V gene lost 1 base and the J gene lost 2 bases, with 8 bases spanning the gap. Germline V gene data show CDR1 as SNHLY and CDR2 as FYNNEI. There are 14 residues in the CDR3. CDR3 sequence: CASSEGRGQETQYF. CDR3 in DNA: TGTGCCAGCAGTGAAGGCAGGGGACAAGAGACCCAGTACTTC.

This sequence joins TRBV4-1 and TRBJ2-7; possible D gene TRBD2, 6 bases. This CDR3 spans 18 amino acids. V was shortened by 3 bases and J by 0 bases, with 21 bases between the two germline ends. Germline assignment: CDR1 MGHRA and CDR2 YSYEKL. The CDR3 protein is CASSQHPSAGGDSYEQYF. CDR3 DNA sequence: TGCGCCAGCAGCCAGCATCCTTCAGCGGGTGGGGACTCCTACGAGCAGTACTTC.

The chain has TRBV11-3 and TRBJ2-7, with 7 bases lining up with TRBD1. Looked up from germline, CDR1 is SGHNT and CDR2 is YENEEA. The CDR3 runs to 14 residues. V shed 2 bases and J 2 bases; nucleotides not matched to a gene: 3. CDR3 sequence: CASSLTGDPYEQYF. CDR3 nucleotide sequence: TGTGCCAGCAGCTTAACAGGGGACCCCTACGAGCAGTACTTC.

This clone has just a few counts. The chain is built from TRBV27 and TRBJ2-5; no clear D. CDR1 is MNHEY, CDR2 SMNVEV, per germline (reference sequence). V lost 0 bases, J lost 0 bases, and 8 bases lay in between. This CDR3 region has 15 residues. This CDR3 reads CASSLSRQYQETQYF. The CDR3 DNA reads as TGTGCCAGCAGTTTATCGAGACAATACCAAGAGACCCAGTACTTC.

This clone was detected a few times. The chain recombines TRBV11-3 with TRBJ1-5; 8 bases align to TRBD1. V trimming: 5 bases; J trimming: 4 bases; junction bases outside the gene matches: 7. The CDR3 loop spans 15 amino acids. Looked up from germline, CDR1 is SGHNT and CDR2 is YENEEA. CDR3 region: CASSPTTGENQPQHF. CDR3 nucleotides: TGTGCCAGCAGCCCCACGACAGGGGAGAATCAGCCCCAGCATTTT. The variable domain in full, with the rest retrieved from reference TRBV11-3 and TRBJ1-5, is EAGVVQSPRYKIIEKKQPVAFWCNPISGHNTLYWYLQNLGQGPELLIRYENEEAVDDSQLPKDRFSAERLKGVDSTLKIQPAELGDSAVYLCASSPTTGENQPQHFGDGTRLSIL.

This clone turned up a few times. The rearrangement joins TRBV19 to TRBJ2-7, with D perhaps matching TRBD1 (6 bases). The germline V and J ends were trimmed by 4 bases and 5 bases, with 15 bases remaining between them. The CDR3 is 14 residues long. The germline CDR1 and CDR2 sequences are LNHDA and SQIVND (reference sequence). CDR3 in DNA: TGTGCCAGTAGTACTGAACAGGGTTTCCACGAGCAGTACTTC. Protein sequence: CASSTEQGFHEQYF. The full variable domain, completed using reference TRBV19 and TRBJ2-7, is DGGITQSPKYLFRKEGQNVTLSCEQNLNHDAMYWYRQDPGQGLRLIYYSQIVNDFQKGDIAEGYSVSREKKESFPLTVTSAQKNPTAFYLCASSTEQGFHEQYFGPGTRLTVT.

This sequence joins TRBV7-3 and TRBJ2-1; D is undetermined. Germline V CDR1 and CDR2: SGHTA, FQGTGA. This CDR3 is built from 13 residues. V was clipped by 5 bases and J by 7 bases, with 12 bases between them. The CDR3 loop is CASSHASENEQFF. The CDR3 bases are TGTGCCAGCAGCCACGCTAGTGAAAATGAGCAGTTCTTC.

This clone has only one observation. This chain connects TRBV7-8 to TRBJ2-7, with D unresolved. The germline gives CDR1 SGHVS, CDR2 FQNEAQ. The CDR3 is 14 residues long. With 1 base removed from V and 1 base from J, the gap between germline ends came to 8 bases. CDR3 bases: TGTGCCAGCAGCTTAGGCTTGGCATCCTACGAGCAGTACTTC. This sequence encodes CASSLGLASYEQYF.

The rearrangement uses TRBV7-3 and TRBJ1-3; no firm D call. The germline CDR1 and CDR2 sequences are SGHTA and FQGTGA. The length of the CDR3 is 16 residues. With 1 base removed from V and 0 bases from J, the gap between germline ends came to 10 bases. The DNA of the CDR3 is TGTGCCAGCAGCTTAATGGGAGCCGACTCTGGAAACACCATATATTTT. This codes for CASSLMGADSGNTIYF.

This clone has just a few counts. The chain is built from TRBV10-3 and TRBJ2-2, with TRBD2 as a possible D gene (5 bases). V was cut by 3 bases and J by 2 bases, with 13 bases left in between. Germline-derived CDR1 and CDR2 are ENHRY and SYGVKD. The CDR3 is made up of 16 amino acids. CDR3 region: CAISDRGNFNTGELFF. The CDR3 region has the DNA TGTGCCATCAGTGATCGGGGAAACTTTAACACCGGGGAGCTGTTTTTT.